Listed here is a single T cell receptor (beta chain). Its antigen remains unknown. V was clipped by 4 bases and J by 0 bases; unmatched bases: 9. The CDR3 spans 17 residues. Germline V lookup: CDR1 SGDLS, CDR2 YYNGEE. This sample was taken from a study of OX40 agonist ivuxolimab in advanced cancers. Study overall: Age averaged around 60 years (range about 23 to 85), and less than 85% were male. Of the participants, under 50% had some prior anti-PD-1, anti-PD-L1 or anti-CTLA-4 therapy, which was allowed. Notes on the study in general: With doses of 0.1-3.0 mg/kg, partial responders showed among the lowest clonal expansion. Among the nonresponders, some also had low normalized T-cell clonal expansion.

The table came from immunoSEQ multiplex PCR; TCRdb's copy has only in-frame clones and leaves some out. The table shows around 82,000 clones, with approximately 90% occurring only once. The sequence came from an adult with an advanced solid tumor such as melanoma, head and neck, liver or kidney cancer. Sample: CD4+ or CD8+ T cells sorted from blood, taken in a trial of the OX40 agonist ivuxolimab. The chain carries TRBV9 and TRBJ2-3, with 9 bases aligning to TRBD2. This CDR3 is CASSIRGAGGSTDTQYF. CDR3 DNA: TGTGCCAGCAGCATCCGCGGTGCGGGGGGGAGCACAGATACGCAGTATTTT.